The 11 T cell receptor beta chains in this list originate from one sample, sequenced in a study of T cell responses to AZD1222 COVID-19 vaccine. The data were produced by immunoSEQ multiplex PCR, yet TCRdb's version contains in-frame clones alone and is incomplete. Here the sample spans approximately 120,000 clones, more than 75% being singletons. The sample was peripheral blood, taken 28 days after the second AZD1222 dose. All receptors derive from an adult who received the AZD1222 COVID-19 vaccine.

This chain uses TRBV7-2 with TRBJ2-6, with D unclear. Germline CDR1 SGHTA, CDR2 FQGNSA. The CDR3 loop spans 14 amino acids. V dropped 4 bases and J dropped 3 bases, with 7 bases sitting between them. CDR3 nucleotides: TGTGCCAGCAGCTCAGGTATTGGGGCCAACGTCCTGACTTTC. Protein sequence: CASSSGIGANVLTF.

The rearrangement joins TRBV29-1 to TRBJ2-7; tentatively, D is TRBD2 (5 bases). The V and J ends lost 4 bases and 3 bases respectively, with 19 bases between them. From germline, CDR1 is SQVTM and CDR2 ANQGSEA. CDR3 length equals 15 residues. Written as DNA, the CDR3 is TGCAGCGTTGGGATGGCAGGAGGAACCATCTACGAGCAGTACTTC. This translates into CSVGMAGGTIYEQYF.

V and J are TRBV27 and TRBJ1-5; D remains ambiguous. This CDR3 is built from 16 residues. CDR1 and CDR2 (germline): MNHEY, SMNVEV (reference sequence). Trimming pared 1 base from V and 0 bases from J, leaving 10 bases between. DNA of the CDR3: TGTGCCAGCAGTTTATTGGCCGGCAATAGCAATCAGCCCCAGCATTTT. Translating gives CASSLLAGNSNQPQHF.

CDR3 residues: CASSLGRRGAAHEQYF. In DNA form, the CDR3 reads TGTGCCAGCAGCTTAGGAAGGCGGGGAGCCGCCCACGAGCAGTACTTC. This chain uses TRBV7-2 with TRBJ2-7, with D possibly matching TRBD2 (6 bases). The germline V and J ends were trimmed by 1 base and 5 bases, with 18 bases remaining between them. CDR3 length: 16 residues. Germline values: CDR1 SGHTA, CDR2 FQGNSA.

V is TRBV9 and J is TRBJ2-7, with D perhaps TRBD1 or TRBD2 (5 bases each). Trimming removed 0 bases at V and 0 bases at J, with 10 bases between. The germline CDR1 and CDR2 sequences are SGDLS and YYNGEE. The CDR3 contains 15 residues. Here the CDR3 reads CASSVGGSRSYEQYF. The CDR3 DNA is TGTGCCAGCAGCGTAGGGGGGAGCCGCTCCTACGAGCAGTACTTC.

The rearrangement joins TRBV19 to TRBJ2-3, with 9 positions matching TRBD2. The ends lost 3 bases at V and 3 bases at J; junction bases unmatched: 7. CDR3 length equals 16 residues. Looked up from germline, CDR1 is LNHDA and CDR2 is SQIVND (reference sequence). In DNA form, the CDR3 reads TGTGCCAGTAGTATTGGCGGGGGGGCCGGTACAGATACGCAGTATTTT. It specifies CASSIGGGAGTDTQYF.

The chain is built from TRBV6-5 and TRBJ2-7; weak D call: TRBD2 (6 bases). Germline lookup yields CDR1 MNHEY and CDR2 SVGAGI. Trimming cost V 2 bases and J 6 bases, with 14 bases left between them. CDR3 size: 14 residues. CDR3 nucleotides: TGTGCCAGCAGTTACGGGGAGGCCCCCACCGAGCAGTACTTC. The encoded protein is CASSYGEAPTEQYF.

The chain combines TRBV28 with TRBJ2-6; D call uncertain. CDR3 length equals 15 residues. Germline V CDR1 and CDR2: MDHEN, SYDVKM. V was trimmed by 0 bases and J by 4 bases, leaving 7 bases between them. The CDR3: CASSLWGEGANVLTF. The DNA of the CDR3 is TGTGCCAGCAGTTTATGGGGCGAGGGGGCCAACGTCCTGACTTTC.

This chain uses TRBV27 with TRBJ2-1; TRBD2 agrees at 8 bases. CDR3 size: 14 residues. CDR1 and CDR2 (germline): MNHEY, SMNVEV (reference sequence). V dropped 6 bases and J dropped 8; count of bases not matched to a gene: 9. The DNA of the CDR3 is TGTGCCAGCAGCCCCGGGGGGGCGACTGATGAGCAGTTCTTC. Amino acid sequence: CASSPGGATDEQFF.

The chain links TRBV13 to TRBJ2-2; D gene unclear. CDR3 length: 17 amino acids. Germline V gene sequence: CDR1 PRHDT, CDR2 FYEKMQ (reference sequence). Trimming took off 5 bases at V and 1 base at J, with 17 bases between the two ends. Here the CDR3 DNA reads TGTGCCAGCAGCACCCTGAGTGAACGGCAGAACACCGGGGAGCTGTTTTTT. Residues: CASSTLSERQNTGELFF.

This sequence joins TRBV7-6 and TRBJ1-3; 8 bases line up with TRBD1. Germline V lookup: CDR1 SGHVS, CDR2 FNYEAQ. This CDR3 contains 16 residues. The V gene end was trimmed by 5 bases and the J gene end by 0 bases; junction bases not matched to a gene: 6. The CDR3 DNA follows: TGTGCCAGCAGCAGAGGGACAGGAAGCTCTGGAAACACCATATATTTT. Its translation is CASSRGTGSSGNTIYF.